The clone carrying this T cell receptor (beta chain) appeared a single time. Since a far larger clone is one base different, this is likely a read error. This record belongs to a study of shared clonotypes between healthy human individuals. Among the donors, all were Caucasian adults who lived in Nashville, Tennessee. Approximately 95 million PBMCs went into genomic DNA for unsorted samples. Germline V gene data show CDR1 as MNHNS and CDR2 as SASEGT. The CDR3 runs to 13 residues. Only in-frame clones appear in the TCRdb table, and some are missing; sequencing was by immunoSEQ multiplex PCR. The sample lists about half a million clones, over 70% seen once, with approximately 12% in the top ten.

This chain links TRBV6-1 with TRBJ2-7, with 9 bases matching TRBD1. The specimen sequenced was PBMCs. The source of this sequence is a woman aged 40-49 years in good health. Some clones in this sample may be carry-over from other donors' samples. The CDR3 loop is CACSEQGAREQYF. The CDR3 DNA follows: TGTGCCTGCAGTGAACAGGGGGCGCGCGAGCAGTACTTC.